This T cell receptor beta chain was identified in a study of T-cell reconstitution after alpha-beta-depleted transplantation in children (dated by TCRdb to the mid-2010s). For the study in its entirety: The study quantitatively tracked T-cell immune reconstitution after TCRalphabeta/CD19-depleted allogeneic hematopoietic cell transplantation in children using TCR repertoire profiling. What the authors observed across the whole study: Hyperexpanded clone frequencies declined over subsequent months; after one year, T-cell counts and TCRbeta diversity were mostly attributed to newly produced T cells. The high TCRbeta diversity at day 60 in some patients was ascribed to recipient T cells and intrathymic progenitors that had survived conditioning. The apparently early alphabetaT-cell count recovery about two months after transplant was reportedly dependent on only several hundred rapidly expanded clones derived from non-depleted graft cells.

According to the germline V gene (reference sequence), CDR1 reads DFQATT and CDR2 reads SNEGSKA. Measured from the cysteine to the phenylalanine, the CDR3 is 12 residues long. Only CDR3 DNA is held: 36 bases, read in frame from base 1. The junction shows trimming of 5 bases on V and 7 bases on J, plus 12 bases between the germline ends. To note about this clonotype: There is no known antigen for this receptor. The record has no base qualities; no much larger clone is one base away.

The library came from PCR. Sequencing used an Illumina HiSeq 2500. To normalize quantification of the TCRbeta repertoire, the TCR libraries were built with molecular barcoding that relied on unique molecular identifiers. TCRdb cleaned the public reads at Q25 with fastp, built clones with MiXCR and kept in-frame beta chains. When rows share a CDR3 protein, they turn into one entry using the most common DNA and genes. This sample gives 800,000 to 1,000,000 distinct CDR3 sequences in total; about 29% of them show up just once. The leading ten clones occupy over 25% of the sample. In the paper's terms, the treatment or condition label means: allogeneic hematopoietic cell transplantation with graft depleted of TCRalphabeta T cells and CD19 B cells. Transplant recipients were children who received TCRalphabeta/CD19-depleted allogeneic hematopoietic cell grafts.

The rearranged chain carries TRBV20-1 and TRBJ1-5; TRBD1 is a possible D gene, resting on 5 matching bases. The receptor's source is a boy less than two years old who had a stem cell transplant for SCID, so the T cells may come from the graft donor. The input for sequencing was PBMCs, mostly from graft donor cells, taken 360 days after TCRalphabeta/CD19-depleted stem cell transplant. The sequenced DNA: TGCAGTGCTGGGGGAACTGGGCAGCCCCAGCATTTT. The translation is CSAGGTGQPQHF.